This T cell receptor (beta chain) was sequenced in a study of OX40 agonist ivuxolimab in advanced cancers. Looking at the study overall: Patients were roughly 83% male with ages roughly 23 to 79, mean about 65.

Germline values: CDR1 MGHRA, CDR2 YSYEKL. This CDR3 region has 13 residues. Trimming took off 5 bases at V and 4 bases at J, with 9 bases between the two ends. Profiling relied on immunoSEQ multiplex PCR, and the TCRdb table lists in-frame clones only, not all of them. The sample lists more than 45,000 clones; 70% to 90% were seen once. This sequence joins TRBV4-1 and TRBJ1-5; TRBD1 might be the D (6 bases). This receptor was identified in an adult with an advanced solid tumor such as melanoma, head and neck, liver or kidney cancer. This specimen consisted of CD4+ or CD8+ T cells sorted from blood, obtained in a trial of the OX40 agonist ivuxolimab. CDR3 in amino acids: CASSSTGNQPQHF. Here the CDR3 DNA reads TGCGCCAGCAGCTCGACAGGAAATCAGCCCCAGCATTTT.